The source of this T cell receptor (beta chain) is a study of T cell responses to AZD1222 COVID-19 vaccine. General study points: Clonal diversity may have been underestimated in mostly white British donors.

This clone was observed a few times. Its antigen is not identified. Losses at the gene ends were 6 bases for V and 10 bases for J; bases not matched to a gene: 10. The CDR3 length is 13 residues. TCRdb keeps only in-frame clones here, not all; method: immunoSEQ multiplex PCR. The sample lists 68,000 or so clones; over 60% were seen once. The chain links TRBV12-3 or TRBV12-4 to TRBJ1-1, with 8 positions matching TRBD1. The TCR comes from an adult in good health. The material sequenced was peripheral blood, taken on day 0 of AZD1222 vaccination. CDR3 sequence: CASSLNVDRAAFF. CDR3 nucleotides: TGTGCCAGCAGCCTTAACGTGGACAGGGCAGCTTTCTTT.